These 6 T cell receptor beta chains originate from one sample sequenced in a study of T-cell memory formation after mild COVID-19. MiXCR, applied by TCRdb to the 5' RACE reads, yields one record per CDR3 protein. The sample contains hundreds of thousands of distinct CDR3 sequences, around 15% of which appear only once. The sample taken for sequencing was PBMCs or a T cell subset sorted from them (not recorded which). These receptors all stem from an adult woman who had mild COVID-19 (a few samples of this study predate the infection). Cell type and time point are not known.

V usage is TRBV6-1 and J usage is TRBJ2-7; D is possibly TRBD2 (5 bases). Germline values: CDR1 MNHNS, CDR2 SASEGT. V lost 6 bases to trimming and J lost 4 bases, with 16 bases between them. The CDR3 has 14 amino acids. This CDR3 is CASRRLMGQYEQYF. The CDR3 nucleotides are TGTGCCAGCAGAAGACTAATGGGCCAATACGAGCAGTACTTC.

The CDR3 bases are TGTGCCAGCTCACCAAAGGGGGGGACTGAAGCTTTCTTT. Encoded protein: CASSPKGGTEAFF. J is TRBJ1-1 and V is TRBV18; maybe TRBD1 (6 bases). Trimming left V 2 bases short and J 5 bases short, with 9 bases between. The CDR3 is made up of 13 amino acids. The germline V gene encodes CDR1 KGHSH and CDR2 LQKENI.

This clonotype has a handful of counts. This chain connects TRBV20-1 to TRBJ2-1; 7 nucleotides line up with TRBD1. Per the germline V gene, CDR1 is DFQATT and CDR2 is SNEGSKA (reference sequence). J lost 6 bases, V lost 4 bases, and 6 bases had no gene match. The CDR3 sequence is 13 residues long. In DNA form, the CDR3 reads TGCAGTGCTATCCGACAGGGTTTCAATGAGCAGTTCTTC. Its translation: CSAIRQGFNEQFF.

This clonotype was found a few times. The V gene is TRBV20-1, the J gene TRBJ2-3; D is unresolved. Trimming stripped 4 bases from V and 3 bases from J, with 5 bases between. Germline V gene lookup returns CDR1 DFQATT and CDR2 SNEGSKA (reference sequence). There are 11 residues in the CDR3. Here the CDR3 DNA reads TGCAGTGCTATCTATACAGATACGCAGTATTTT. This gives the protein CSAIYTDTQYF.

The chain recombines TRBV15 with TRBJ1-3; D is undetermined. V shed 2 bases and J shed 9 bases, with 14 bases lying between them. Germline V gene data show CDR1 as LNHNV and CDR2 as YYDKDF (reference sequence). The CDR3 totals 14 residues. The CDR3 region has the DNA TGTGCCACCAGCAGAAAGAACACGGAAGCCACCATATATTTT. It translates to CATSRKNTEATIYF. The complete variable domain, with remaining parts taken from reference TRBV15 and TRBJ1-3, reads DAMVIQNPRYQVTQFGKPVTLSCSQTLNHNVMYWYQQKSSQAPKLLFHYYDKDFNNEADTPDNFQSRRPNTSFCFLDIRSPGLGDTAMYLCATSRKNTEATIYFGEGSWLTVV.

This clonotype turned up a few times. One end of the junction fails to match germline, which may point to a read error. The J gene is TRBJ2-7, the V gene TRBV4-1; 11 bases line up with TRBD2. The CDR3 length is 18 residues. Germline CDR1 reads MGHRA; CDR2 reads YSYEKL. In nucleotides, the CDR3 is TGCGCCAGCAGTCAAGGGCCGCCTCTAGCGGGGGGCTCTTACGAGCAGTACTTC. It encodes CASSQGPPLAGGSYEQYF.